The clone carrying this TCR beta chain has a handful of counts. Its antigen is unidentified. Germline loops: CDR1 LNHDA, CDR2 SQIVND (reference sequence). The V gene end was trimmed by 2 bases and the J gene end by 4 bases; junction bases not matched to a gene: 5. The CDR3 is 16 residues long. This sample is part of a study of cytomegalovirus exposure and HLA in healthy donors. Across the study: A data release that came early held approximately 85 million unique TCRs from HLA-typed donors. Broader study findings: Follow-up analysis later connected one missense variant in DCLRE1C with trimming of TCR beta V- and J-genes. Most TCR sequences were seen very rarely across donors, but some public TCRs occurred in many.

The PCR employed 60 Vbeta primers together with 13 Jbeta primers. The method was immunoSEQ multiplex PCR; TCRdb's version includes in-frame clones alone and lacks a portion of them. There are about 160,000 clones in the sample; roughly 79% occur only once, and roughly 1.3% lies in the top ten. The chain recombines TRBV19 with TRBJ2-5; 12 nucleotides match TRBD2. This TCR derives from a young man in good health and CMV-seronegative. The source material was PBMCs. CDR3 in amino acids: CASSILAGGPGETQYF. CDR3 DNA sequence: TGTGCCAGTAGTATACTAGCGGGGGGGCCGGGAGAGACCCAGTACTTC.